The rows below give T cell receptor beta chains drawn from one sample of a study of Ad26.COV2.S vaccination and SARS-CoV-2 variants. Using immunoSEQ multiplex PCR, the repertoire was profiled, and TCRdb retains in-frame clones only, with some absent. This sample carries 430,000 or so clones, approximately 89% of them seen once, and the ten largest clones take 2.5%. Specimen: peripheral blood, collected in a trial of Ad26.COV2.S vaccine versus placebo. These receptors all come from a person between 18 and 65 years old who received the Ad26.COV2.S COVID-19 vaccine or a placebo. Both conserved end residues are part of each CDR3. D genes are given only for firm matches. Not all rows give a size; the values are once, few, many and, for expanded clones, a class.

J	D	size	V	CDR3	DNA
TRBJ2-2	-	-	TRBV14	CASSTHPASLNTGELFF	TGTGCCAGCAGCACCCATCCGGCTAGCCTGAACACCGGGGAGCTGTTTTTT
TRBJ2-5	-	-	TRBV29-1	CSVDYRETQYF	TGCAGCGTTGATTATCGGGAGACCCAGTACTTC
TRBJ1-1	-	-	TRBV12-3/TRBV12-4	CASSPREGSEAFF	TGTGCCAGCAGCCCCCGGGAAGGAAGTGAAGCTTTCTTT
TRBJ2-2	TRBD2	-	TRBV5-1	CASSLGRMSGVNTGELFF	TGCGCCAGCAGCTTGGGTCGCATGAGCGGGGTAAACACCGGGGAGCTGTTTTTT
TRBJ2-7	-	-	TRBV7-6	CASSLGRTYEQYF	TGTGCCAGCAGCTTGGGCAGGACCTACGAGCAGTACTTC
TRBJ2-1	-	-	TRBV29-1	CSVEDPRASSYNEQFF	TGCAGCGTTGAAGATCCCAGGGCTAGCTCCTACAATGAGCAGTTCTTC
TRBJ1-6	TRBD1	-	TRBV5-1	CASSWGPGQVYSPLHF	TGCGCCAGCAGCTGGGGGCCGGGACAGGTCTATTCACCCCTCCACTTT
TRBJ2-7	-	-	TRBV2	CASSEGTLGYEQYF	TGTGCCAGCAGTGAAGGGACCCTGGGCTACGAGCAGTACTTC
TRBJ1-2	-	-	TRBV3-1/TRBV3-2	CASSQGSGRYGYTF	TGTGCCAGCAGCCAAGGTTCGGGGAGATATGGCTACACCTTC
TRBJ1-2	TRBD1	-	TRBV10-3	CAISEGQGHGYTF	TGTGCCATCAGTGAGGGACAGGGGCATGGCTACACCTTC
TRBJ1-3	-	-	TRBV19	CASSIERRSGNTIYF	TGTGCCAGTAGTATAGAACGCCGCTCTGGAAACACCATATATTTT
TRBJ1-3	TRBD1	-	TRBV19	CASTPGQAGNTIYF	TGTGCCAGTACCCCCGGACAGGCGGGAAACACCATATATTTT
TRBJ1-1	-	-	TRBV27	CASSERGTEAFF	TGTGCCAGCAGTGAGAGGGGAACTGAAGCTTTCTTT
TRBJ1-5	TRBD1	-	TRBV6-5	CASTGTGDSNQPQHF	TGTGCCAGCACCGGGACAGGGGATAGCAATCAGCCCCAGCATTTT
TRBJ1-5	-	-	TRBV15	CATSRGFNQPQHF	TGTGCCACCTCTAGGGGGTTCAATCAGCCCCAGCATTTT
TRBJ2-1	TRBD2	-	TRBV29-1	CSVEGLAGVYEQFF	TGCAGCGTTGAGGGACTAGCGGGGGTTTATGAGCAGTTCTTC
TRBJ2-3	TRBD1	-	TRBV5-1	CASHSRDRGWEDTQYF	TGCGCCAGCCATTCGAGGGACAGGGGCTGGGAAGATACGCAGTATTTT
TRBJ1-1	-	-	TRBV6-6	CASSLTSAAFF	TGTGCCAGCAGTCTAACGTCGGCAGCTTTCTTT
TRBJ1-3	-	once	TRBV4-2	CASSQEDDRSGNTIYF	TGTGCCAGCAGCCAAGAGGATGACAGATCTGGAAACACCATATATTTT
TRBJ2-7	-	many	TRBV3-1/TRBV3-2	CASSQSDYEQYF	TGTGCCAGCAGTCAAAGCGACTACGAGCAGTACTTC
TRBJ1-3	-	-	TRBV19	CASGTHFSGNTIYF	TGTGCCAGCGGGACACACTTCTCTGGAAACACCATATATTTT
TRBJ1-5	-	-	TRBV5-8	CASSLGSSNQPQHF	TGTGCCAGCAGCTTGGGTTCTAGCAATCAGCCCCAGCATTTT
TRBJ2-1	TRBD2	-	TRBV10-3	CAIRAGAYNEQFF	TGTGCCATCAGAGCGGGGGCCTACAATGAGCAGTTCTTC
TRBJ1-3	-	-	TRBV4-2	CASSSGPSSGNTIYF	TGTGCCAGCAGTTCAGGTCCTAGCTCTGGAAACACCATATATTTT
TRBJ2-7	-	-	TRBV7-9	CASSWDFDYEQYF	TGTGCCAGCAGCTGGGACTTCGACTACGAGCAGTACTTC
TRBJ2-5	-	once	TRBV5-1	CASSLDGYLPPGETQYF	TGCGCCAGCAGCTTGGATGGGTACCTCCCCCCGGGGGAGACCCAGTACTTC
TRBJ2-1	TRBD2	-	TRBV19	CASSAGLAGGDEQFF	TGTGCCAGTAGTGCCGGACTAGCGGGGGGGGATGAGCAGTTCTTC
TRBJ1-5	-	-	TRBV6-1	CASSEAPVLIRAQHF	TGTGCCAGCAGTGAAGCGCCAGTACTAATCAGGGCCCAGCATTTT
TRBJ1-5	TRBD1	-	TRBV5-1	CASSWNLGTGAKRGLNQPQHF	TGCGCCAGCAGCTGGAACCTAGGGACAGGGGCCAAACGGGGCCTTAATCAGCCCCAGCATTTT
TRBJ1-2	-	-	TRBV21-1	CASSKLWRRRNYGYTF	TGTGCCAGCAGCAAACTATGGAGGCGCAGGAACTATGGCTACACCTTC
TRBJ2-1	-	-	TRBV7-3	CASSLVGGPYNEQFF	TGTGCCAGCAGCTTAGTCGGGGGACCCTACAATGAGCAGTTCTTC
TRBJ1-2	TRBD1	-	TRBV19	CASSDREGGGYTF	TGTGCCAGTAGTGACAGGGAAGGTGGTGGCTACACCTTC
TRBJ1-1	-	-	TRBV5-1	CASSLGWSLNTEAFF	TGCGCCAGCAGCTTGGGGTGGAGTTTGAACACTGAAGCTTTCTTT
TRBJ2-5	-	-	TRBV6-2/TRBV6-3	CASSYPGVTQYF	TGTGCCAGCAGTTACCCCGGAGTGACCCAGTACTTC
TRBJ1-3	-	-	TRBV6-5	CASRLGLPPNTIYF	TGTGCCAGCAGATTGGGCCTCCCCCCAAACACCATATATTTT
TRBJ1-1	TRBD1	-	TRBV7-8	CASSLDRALNTEAFF	TGTGCCAGCAGCCTAGACAGGGCTCTGAACACTGAAGCTTTCTTT
TRBJ1-5	-	-	TRBV19	CASILEWPQHF	TGTGCCAGTATCCTGGAGTGGCCCCAGCATTTT
TRBJ2-2	-	-	TRBV4-1	CASSQHGSTGELFF	TGCGCCAGCAGCCAGCATGGCAGCACCGGGGAGCTGTTTTTT
TRBJ1-1	-	once	TRBV11-3	CASSLDGINTEAFF	TGTGCCAGCAGTTTAGACGGGATTAACACTGAAGCTTTCTTT
TRBJ1-6	-	-	TRBV11-3	CASSLGNYNSPLHF	TGTGCCAGCAGCTTGGGGAATTATAATTCACCCCTCCACTTT
TRBJ1-5	-	-	TRBV7-8	CASSLTTDQPQHF	TGTGCCAGCAGCTTAACGACAGATCAGCCCCAGCATTTT
TRBJ2-3	TRBD1	-	TRBV9	CASQRDRGRLDTQYF	TGTGCCAGCCAAAGGGACAGGGGGCGGCTGGATACGCAGTATTTT
TRBJ1-1	-	-	TRBV28	CASSGSGSSTEAFF	TGTGCCAGCAGTGGGTCGGGTTCGAGCACTGAAGCTTTCTTT
TRBJ2-1	TRBD2	-	TRBV6-2/TRBV6-3	CASSYGTSSYNEQFF	TGTGCCAGCAGTTACGGGACTAGCTCCTACAATGAGCAGTTCTTC
TRBJ2-1	-	-	TRBV7-9	CASRQTAGPTAGEQFF	TGTGCCAGCAGACAAACCGCGGGGCCTACTGCGGGGGAGCAGTTCTTC
TRBJ1-6	-	-	TRBV6-5	CASKAGAAVNSPLHF	TGTGCCAGCAAGGCAGGGGCAGCGGTGAATTCACCCCTCCACTTT
TRBJ2-1	-	-	TRBV7-2	CASRFPRPNEQFF	TGTGCCAGCAGATTTCCAAGACCCAATGAGCAGTTCTTC
TRBJ2-1	TRBD1	-	TRBV2	CASTDRGNEQFF	TGTGCCAGCACCGACAGGGGCAATGAGCAGTTCTTC
TRBJ2-1	-	-	TRBV13	CASSPLGGDNEQFF	TGTGCCAGCAGCCCCCTCGGGGGAGACAATGAGCAGTTCTTC
TRBJ2-2	-	-	TRBV5-1	CASSLLGQNTGELFF	TGCGCCAGCAGCTTGCTCGGACAGAACACCGGGGAGCTGTTTTTT
TRBJ1-4	-	-	TRBV6-5	CASSDHRGEKLFF	TGTGCCAGCAGCGACCACCGGGGAGAAAAACTGTTTTTT
TRBJ1-2	TRBD1	-	TRBV10-3	CAIRRTGGNNYGYTF	TGTGCCATCAGGAGGACAGGGGGGAATAACTATGGCTACACCTTC
TRBJ1-1	TRBD1	-	TRBV5-1	CASSSTGQGTEAFF	TGCGCCAGCAGCTCAACGGGACAGGGCACTGAAGCTTTCTTT
TRBJ1-3	-	-	TRBV30	CAWSTGFTGNTIYF	TGTGCCTGGAGTACAGGGTTCACTGGAAACACCATATATTTT